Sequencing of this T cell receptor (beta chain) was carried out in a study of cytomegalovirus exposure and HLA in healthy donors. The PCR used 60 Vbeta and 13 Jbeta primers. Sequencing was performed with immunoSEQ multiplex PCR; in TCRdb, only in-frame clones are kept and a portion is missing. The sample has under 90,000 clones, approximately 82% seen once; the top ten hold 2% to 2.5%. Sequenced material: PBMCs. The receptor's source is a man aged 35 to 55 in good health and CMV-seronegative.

CDR3 sequence (DNA): TGTGCCTTCCGCACGGGGTACGCCGGGGAGCTGTTTTTT. Residues: CAFRTGYAGELFF. The genes are TRBV30 and TRBJ2-2, with D possibly TRBD2 on 5 matching bases. Germline lookup yields CDR1 GTSNPN and CDR2 SVGIG (reference sequence). The CDR3 has 13 residues. With 7 bases removed from V and 6 bases from J, the gap between germline ends came to 15 bases.